This TCR beta chain was obtained from a study of T cell repertoires in cytomegalovirus infection. Whole-study findings and limits: Summed frequency of public TCR beta families distinguished CMV carriers with the relevant HLA.

Ten or more counts support this clonotype. The antigen is undetermined. MiXCR was run by TCRdb on the reads, yielding one entry per CDR3 protein. The table has approximately 76,000 distinct CDR3 sequences, more than 20% seen once; the top ten hold around 50%. CDR1 is MNHEY, CDR2 SMNVEV, per germline (reference sequence). V was shortened by 6 bases and J by 8 bases, with 18 bases between the two germline ends. The CDR3 spans 14 residues. The TCR originated in a human donor in good health (CMV status not recorded). Some clones in this sample may be carry-over from other donors' samples. The chain joins TRBV27 to TRBJ2-3; a weak D match, TRBD2 (7 bases). This specimen consisted of CD8+ T cells from cultured PBMCs, obtained from culture after CMV antigen stimulation. CDR3 nucleotide sequence: TGTGCCAGCAGCGGGGGCGGGGGAAGGGCTACGCAGTATTTT. Its translation is CASSGGGGRATQYF.